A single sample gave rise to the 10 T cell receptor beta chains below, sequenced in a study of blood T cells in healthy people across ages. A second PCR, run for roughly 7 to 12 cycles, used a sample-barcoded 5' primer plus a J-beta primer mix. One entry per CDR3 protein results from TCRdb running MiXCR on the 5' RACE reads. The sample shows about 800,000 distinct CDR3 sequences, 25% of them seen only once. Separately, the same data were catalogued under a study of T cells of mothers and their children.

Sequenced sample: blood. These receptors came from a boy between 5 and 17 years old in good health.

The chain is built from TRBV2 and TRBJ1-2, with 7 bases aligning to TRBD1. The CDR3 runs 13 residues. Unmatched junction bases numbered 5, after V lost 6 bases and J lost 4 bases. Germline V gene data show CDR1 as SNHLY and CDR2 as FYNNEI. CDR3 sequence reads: CASREGQSYGYTF. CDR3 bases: TGTGCCAGCAGGGAGGGACAGTCCTATGGCTACACCTTC.

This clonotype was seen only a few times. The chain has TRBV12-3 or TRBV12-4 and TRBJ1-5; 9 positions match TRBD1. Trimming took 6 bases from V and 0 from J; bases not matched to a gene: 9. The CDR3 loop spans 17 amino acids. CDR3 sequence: CASSRDREGYSNQPQHF. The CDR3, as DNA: TGTGCCAGCAGCCGGGACAGGGAGGGCTATAGCAATCAGCCCCAGCATTTT.

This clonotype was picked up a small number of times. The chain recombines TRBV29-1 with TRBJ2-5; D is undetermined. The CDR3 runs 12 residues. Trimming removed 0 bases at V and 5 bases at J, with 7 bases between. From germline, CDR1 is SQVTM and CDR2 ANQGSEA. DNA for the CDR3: TGCAGCGTTGAAGAGGTTTTGGAGACCCAGTACTTC. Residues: CSVEEVLETQYF.

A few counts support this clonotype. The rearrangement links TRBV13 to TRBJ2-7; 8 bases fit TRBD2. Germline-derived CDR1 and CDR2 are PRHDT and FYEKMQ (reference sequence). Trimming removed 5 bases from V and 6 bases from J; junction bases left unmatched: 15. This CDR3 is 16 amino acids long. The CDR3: CASSIVGTGTSGEQYF. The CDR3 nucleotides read TGTGCCAGCAGCATAGTCGGGACCGGGACTAGTGGCGAGCAGTACTTC.

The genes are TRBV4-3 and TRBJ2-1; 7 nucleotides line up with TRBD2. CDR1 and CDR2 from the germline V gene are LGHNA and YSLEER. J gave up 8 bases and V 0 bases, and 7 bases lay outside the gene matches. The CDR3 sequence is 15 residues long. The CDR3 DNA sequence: TGCGCCAGCAGCCAAGAAGGTCGGGAGGTCGATGAGCAGTTCTTC. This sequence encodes CASSQEGREVDEQFF.

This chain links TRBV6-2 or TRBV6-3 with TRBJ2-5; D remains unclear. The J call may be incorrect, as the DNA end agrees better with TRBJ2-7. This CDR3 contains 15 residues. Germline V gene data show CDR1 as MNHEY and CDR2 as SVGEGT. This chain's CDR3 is CASSHDPTRDYEQYF. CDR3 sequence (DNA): TGTGCCAGCAGCCACGACCCAACGAGAGACTACGAGCAGTACTTC.

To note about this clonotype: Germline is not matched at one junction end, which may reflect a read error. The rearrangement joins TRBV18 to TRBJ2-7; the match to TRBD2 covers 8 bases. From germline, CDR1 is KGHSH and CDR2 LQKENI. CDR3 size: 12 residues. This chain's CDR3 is CASSPLADEQYF. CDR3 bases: TGTGCCAGCTCCCCACTAGCGGACGAGCAGTACTTC. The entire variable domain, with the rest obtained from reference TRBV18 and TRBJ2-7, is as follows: NAGVMQNPRHLVRRRGQEARLRCSPMKGHSHVYWYRQLPEEGLKFMVYLQKENIIDESGMPKERFSAEFPKEGPSILRIQQVVRGDSAAYFCASSPLADEQYFGPGTRLTVT.

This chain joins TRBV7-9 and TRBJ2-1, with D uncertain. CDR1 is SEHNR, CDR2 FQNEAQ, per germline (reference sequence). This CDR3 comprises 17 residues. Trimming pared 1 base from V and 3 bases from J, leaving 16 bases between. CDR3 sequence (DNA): TGTGCCAGCAGCTTAGTGAATCCTAAACCCCACTACAATGAGCAGTTCTTC. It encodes CASSLVNPKPHYNEQFF. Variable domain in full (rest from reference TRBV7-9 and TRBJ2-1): DTGVSQNPRHKITKRGQNVTFRCDPISEHNRLYWYRQTLGQGPEFLTYFQNEAQLEKSRLLSDRFSAERPKGSFSTLEIQRTEQGDSAMYLCASSLVNPKPHYNEQFFGPGTRLTVL.

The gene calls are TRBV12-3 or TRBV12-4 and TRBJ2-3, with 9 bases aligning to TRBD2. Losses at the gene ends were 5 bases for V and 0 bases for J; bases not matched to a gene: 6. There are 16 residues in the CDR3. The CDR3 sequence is CASSVYSGSSTDTQYF. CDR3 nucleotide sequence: TGTGCCAGCAGTGTCTATAGCGGGAGTAGCACAGATACGCAGTATTTT.

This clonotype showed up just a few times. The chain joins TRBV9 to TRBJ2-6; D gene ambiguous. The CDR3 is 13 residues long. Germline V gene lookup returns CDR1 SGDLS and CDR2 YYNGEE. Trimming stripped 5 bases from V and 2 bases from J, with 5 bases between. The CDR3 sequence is CASRAPGANVLTF. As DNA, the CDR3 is TGTGCCAGCAGGGCCCCTGGGGCCAACGTCCTGACTTTC.